This T cell receptor (beta chain) is drawn from a study of cytomegalovirus exposure and HLA in healthy donors. The PCR ran on 60 Vbeta and 13 Jbeta primers. Profiled with immunoSEQ multiplex PCR; TCRdb holds only in-frame clones, not every one. The table records about 130,000 clones, about four fifths of them present only once. There are 14 residues in the CDR3. From germline, CDR1 is SGHRS and CDR2 YFSETQ. V lost 6 bases to trimming and J lost 7 bases; unmatched junction nucleotides: 7. The receptor was derived from a man in his thirties or forties in good health and CMV-seronegative. The sequencing input was PBMCs. The V gene is TRBV5-1, the J gene TRBJ1-6; 7 bases are shared with TRBD1. The CDR3 nucleotides are TGCGCCAGCACCAGGGACAGCAAGAATTCACCCCTCCACTTT. It yields the protein CASTRDSKNSPLHF.